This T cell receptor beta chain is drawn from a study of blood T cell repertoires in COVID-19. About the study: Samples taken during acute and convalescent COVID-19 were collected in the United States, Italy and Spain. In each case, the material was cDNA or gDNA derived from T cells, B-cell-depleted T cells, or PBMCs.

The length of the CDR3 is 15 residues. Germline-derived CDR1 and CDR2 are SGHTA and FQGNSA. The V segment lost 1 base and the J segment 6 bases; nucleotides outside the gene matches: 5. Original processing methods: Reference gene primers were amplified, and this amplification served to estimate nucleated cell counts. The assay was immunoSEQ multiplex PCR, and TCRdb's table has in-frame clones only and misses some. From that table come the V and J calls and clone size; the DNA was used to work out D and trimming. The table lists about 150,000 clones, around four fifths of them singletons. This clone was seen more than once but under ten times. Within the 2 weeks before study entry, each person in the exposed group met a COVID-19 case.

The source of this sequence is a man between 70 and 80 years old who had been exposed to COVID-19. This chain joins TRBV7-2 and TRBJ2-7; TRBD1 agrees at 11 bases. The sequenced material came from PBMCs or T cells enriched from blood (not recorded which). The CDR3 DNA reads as TGTGCCAGCAGCTTAGGTAGGACAGGGGGCGTCGAGCAGTACTTC. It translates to CASSLGRTGGVEQYF.